This is a list of T cell receptor beta chains from one sample in a study of blood T cell repertoires in COVID-19. Sequencing used immunoSEQ multiplex PCR; TCRdb keeps in-frame clones, though not all of them. There are fewer than 150,000 clones in the sample; 84% occur only once, and under 4.5% lies in the top ten. Specimen: PBMCs or T cells enriched from blood (not recorded which). All receptors derive from a man aged 45-65 years in a cohort exposed to, infected with or recovered from COVID-19 (not recorded which). The CDR3 runs from the conserved cysteine through the conserved F or W. The D gene is left open where the match is weak. A row's size may be missing; if present it is once, few, many or a size class.

>TRBV3-1/TRBV3-2|NA|TRBD1|TRBJ1-3
CASSPFSRDRSLNTIYF
TGTGCCAGCAGCCCATTTTCCCGGGACAGGAGTCTAAACACCATATATTTT
>TRBV29-1|NA|TRBD1|TRBJ1-2
CSVAGTGGVFGGYTF
TGCAGCGTTGCCGGGACAGGGGGAGTTTTCGGTGGCTACACCTTC
>TRBV7-3|NA|NA|TRBJ2-1
CASSSGTRVYNEQFF
TGTGCCAGCAGTTCCGGGACAAGGGTCTACAATGAGCAGTTCTTC
>TRBV3-1/TRBV3-2|NA|TRBD2|TRBJ2-1
CASEASGGAFEQFF
TGTGCCAGTGAGGCTAGCGGGGGGGCCTTTGAGCAGTTCTTC
>TRBV10-2|few|TRBD1|TRBJ1-2
CASADRGYVYGYTF
TGCGCCAGCGCGGACAGGGGCTACGTCTATGGCTACACCTTC
>TRBV4-3|NA|TRBD1|TRBJ2-7
CASSQGQGSYEQYF
TGCGCCAGCAGCCAGGGACAGGGGTCCTACGAGCAGTACTTC
>TRBV7-9|NA|NA|TRBJ2-1
CASSLGGSYNEQFF
TGTGCCAGCAGTCTGGGGGGCTCCTACAATGAGCAGTTCTTC
>TRBV7-9|few|NA|TRBJ2-7
CASGAQPYEQYF
TGTGCCAGCGGGGCACAGCCGTACGAGCAGTACTTC
>TRBV30|NA|NA|TRBJ1-6
CAWAGNSANNSPLHF
TGTGCCTGGGCAGGAAACAGTGCGAATAATTCACCCCTCCACTTT
>TRBV10-1|NA|NA|TRBJ2-1
CASSDPGKDNEQFF
TGCGCCAGCAGTGACCCAGGGAAGGACAATGAGCAGTTCTTC
>TRBV6-5|NA|TRBD2|TRBJ2-1
CASSSIFSGENEQFF
TGTGCCAGCAGTTCCATATTCAGCGGGGAGAATGAGCAGTTCTTC
>TRBV10-3|NA|NA|TRBJ2-7
CAISVQGGEQYF
TGTGCCATCAGTGTTCAGGGGGGCGAGCAGTACTTC
>TRBV12-3/TRBV12-4|NA|NA|TRBJ2-1
CASSPVYGEQFF
TGTGCCAGCAGCCCGGTCTATGGTGAGCAGTTCTTC
>TRBV19|NA|NA|TRBJ2-7
CASSIVGGAYEQYF
TGTGCCAGTAGTATAGTTGGAGGGGCCTACGAGCAGTACTTC
>TRBV12-3/TRBV12-4|NA|NA|TRBJ2-3
CASSYRDTQYF
TGTGCCAGCAGTTATCGAGATACGCAGTATTTT
>TRBV24-1|NA|TRBD1|TRBJ1-1
CATSSDRASTEAFF
TGTGCCACCAGCTCCGACAGGGCCAGCACTGAAGCTTTCTTT
>TRBV5-1|NA|TRBD2|TRBJ2-1
CASSLVAGGRYEQFF
TGCGCCAGCAGCTTGGTAGCGGGAGGGCGATATGAGCAGTTCTTC
>TRBV10-3|NA|NA|TRBJ1-6
CAISEDSEYNSPLHF
TGTGCCATCAGTGAGGACAGCGAGTATAATTCACCCCTCCACTTT
>TRBV10-3|NA|NA|TRBJ1-2
CAISESTDYGYTF
TGTGCCATCAGTGAGTCAACAGACTATGGCTACACCTTC
>TRBV29-1|NA|TRBD2|TRBJ2-7
CSVGLLAGGPYEQYF
TGCAGCGTTGGTCTGTTAGCGGGAGGACCCTACGAGCAGTACTTC
>TRBV10-3|NA|NA|TRBJ1-5
CAISSGNAQPQHF
TGTGCCATCTCTTCAGGGAATGCTCAGCCCCAGCATTTT
>TRBV3-1/TRBV3-2|NA|NA|TRBJ2-2
CASSPPVNTGELFF
TGTGCCAGCAGCCCCCCAGTGAACACCGGGGAGCTGTTTTTT
>TRBV10-2|NA|TRBD2|TRBJ2-1
CASSETSGGGNEQFF
TGCGCCAGCAGTGAGACTAGCGGGGGTGGAAATGAGCAGTTCTTC
>TRBV9|NA|TRBD1|TRBJ2-2
CASSLTGQGNGELFF
TGTGCCAGCAGCCTTACAGGACAGGGGAACGGGGAGCTGTTTTTT
>TRBV30|few|TRBD1|TRBJ1-2
CAWRPRDRGYGYTF
TGTGCCTGGAGGCCCCGGGACAGGGGCTATGGCTACACCTTC
>TRBV3-1/TRBV3-2|NA|NA|TRBJ2-7
CASSQDAGPRYF
TGTGCCAGCAGCCAAGACGCAGGGCCTAGGTACTTC
>TRBV19|NA|NA|TRBJ2-6
CAIRDSGANVLTF
TGTGCCATCCGGGACTCTGGGGCCAACGTCCTGACTTTC
>TRBV18|NA|TRBD1|TRBJ2-2
CASSQNRGKANTGELFF
TGTGCCAGCTCTCAGAACAGGGGAAAGGCGAACACCGGGGAGCTGTTTTTT
>TRBV29-1|NA|NA|TRBJ1-2
CSVEDWAGIYGYTF
TGCAGCGTTGAAGATTGGGCAGGGATCTATGGCTACACCTTC
>TRBV10-1|NA|NA|TRBJ2-7
CASSDGSSYEQYF
TGCGCCAGCAGTGACGGGAGCTCCTACGAGCAGTACTTC
>TRBV11-2|NA|NA|TRBJ2-5
CASSGVVTREEETQYF
TGTGCCAGCAGCGGAGTCGTAACTAGGGAGGAAGAGACCCAGTACTTC
>TRBV7-9|once|NA|TRBJ2-3
CASTTGTSTDTQYF
TGTGCCAGCACAACCGGGACTAGCACAGATACGCAGTATTTT
>TRBV7-9|NA|NA|TRBJ2-7
CASSLPTSYEQYF
TGTGCCAGCAGCCTACCTACTAGCTACGAGCAGTACTTC
>TRBV18|NA|NA|TRBJ2-5
CASSPQGGQETQYF
TGTGCCAGCTCACCACAAGGGGGCCAAGAGACCCAGTACTTC
>TRBV28|NA|NA|TRBJ1-2
CASSPPRPLANYGYTF
TGTGCCAGCAGTCCCCCCCGCCCCCTAGCTAACTATGGCTACACCTTC
>TRBV18|once|TRBD2|TRBJ2-5
CASSQYPTIPAGGLPGTQYF
TGTGCCAGCTCACAATACCCTACCATTCCAGCGGGGGGCCTACCGGGGACCCAGTACTTC
>TRBV19|NA|NA|TRBJ1-2
CASSNRGSYGYTF
TGTGCCAGTAGTAACCGGGGATCCTATGGCTACACCTTC
>TRBV28|NA|NA|TRBJ2-5
CASRGAAPKETQYF
TGTGCGTCCAGGGGAGCCGCCCCTAAAGAGACCCAGTACTTC
>TRBV28|NA|TRBD1|TRBJ1-1
CASSSTGRSTEAFF
TGTGCCAGCAGTTCGACAGGGAGAAGCACTGAAGCTTTCTTT
>TRBV24-1|NA|NA|TRBJ2-6
CATGDVAGANVLTF
TGTGCCACCGGAGACGTAGCTGGGGCCAACGTCCTGACTTTC
>TRBV10-1|NA|TRBD1|TRBJ1-4
CASSESGRGPVLEIYNEKLFF
TGCGCCAGCAGTGAGTCCGGCAGGGGGCCCGTTTTAGAGATATATAATGAAAAACTGTTTTTT
>TRBV14|NA|NA|TRBJ1-1
CASSQGWGSGTEAFF
TGTGCCAGCAGCCAAGGGTGGGGATCGGGGACTGAAGCTTTCTTT
>TRBV28|NA|NA|TRBJ2-3
CASSLGVGAVDTQYF
TGTGCCAGCAGTTTGGGGGTGGGGGCCGTGGATACGCAGTATTTT
>TRBV10-3|NA|TRBD2|TRBJ2-1
CAISGAGGPGEQFF
TGTGCCATCAGTGGGGCGGGAGGGCCCGGTGAGCAGTTCTTC
>TRBV23-1|NA|TRBD2|TRBJ2-1
CASSHCQSGTSGRGAYNEQFF
TGCGCCAGCAGTCATTGTCAGTCCGGGACTAGCGGGAGAGGAGCCTACAATGAGCAGTTCTTC
>TRBV30|NA|TRBD1|TRBJ1-4
CAWSYRDRLNEKLFF
TGTGCCTGGTCGTACCGGGACAGACTTAATGAAAAACTGTTTTTT
>TRBV9|NA|NA|TRBJ1-4
CASSVAGHRDNEKLFF
TGTGCCAGCAGCGTAGCCGGGCACAGGGATAATGAAAAACTGTTTTTT
>TRBV27|NA|NA|TRBJ2-7
CASSLGVRDGVYEQYF
TGTGCCAGCAGTTTAGGGGTGCGGGACGGAGTCTACGAGCAGTACTTC
>TRBV3-1/TRBV3-2|NA|NA|TRBJ1-1
CASSQVNTRMNTEAFF
TGTGCCAGCAGCCAAGTAAACACCAGGATGAACACTGAAGCTTTCTTT